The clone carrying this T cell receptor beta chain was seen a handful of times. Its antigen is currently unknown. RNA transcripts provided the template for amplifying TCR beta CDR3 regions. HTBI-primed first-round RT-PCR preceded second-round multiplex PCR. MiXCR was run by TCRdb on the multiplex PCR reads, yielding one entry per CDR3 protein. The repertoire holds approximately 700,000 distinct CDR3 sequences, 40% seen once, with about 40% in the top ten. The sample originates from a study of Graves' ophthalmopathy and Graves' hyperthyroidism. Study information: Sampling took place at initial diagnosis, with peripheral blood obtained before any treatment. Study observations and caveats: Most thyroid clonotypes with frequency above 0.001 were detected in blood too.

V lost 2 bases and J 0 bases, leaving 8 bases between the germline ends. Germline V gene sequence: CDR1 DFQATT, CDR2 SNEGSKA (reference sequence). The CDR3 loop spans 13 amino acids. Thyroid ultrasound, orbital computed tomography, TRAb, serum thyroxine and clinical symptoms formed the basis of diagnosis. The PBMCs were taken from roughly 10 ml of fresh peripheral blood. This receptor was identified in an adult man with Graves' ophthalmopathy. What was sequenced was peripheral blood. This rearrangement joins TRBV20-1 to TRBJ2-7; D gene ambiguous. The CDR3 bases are TGCAGTGCTAGATTGGAAAGCTCCTACGAGCAGTACTTC. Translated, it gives CSARLESSYEQYF.